Listed here are 30 T cell receptor beta chains from one sample, sequenced in a study of low-dose radiotherapy and immunotherapy resistance in tumors. cDNA synthesis used a TRAV/TRBV-specific primer set for both chains. Amplification, which lasted 15 to 20 PCR cycles, used a constant-region primer and V-primer adapter to amplify TCRs. TCRdb fed the reads into MiXCR, producing one record per CDR3 protein. The sample has under 95,000 distinct CDR3 sequences; 18% are singletons. The time point is: before trial treatment. The source was PBMCs, collected before treatment. The source of these receptors is a male donor with prostate cancer.

This clonotype was seen repeatedly, ten times or more. The rearrangement uses TRBV20-1 and TRBJ2-1; TRBD1 might be the D (6 bases). The CDR3 runs 15 residues. In germline, CDR1 is DFQATT, CDR2 SNEGSKA (reference sequence). The ends were cut back, 4 bases at V and 3 bases at J, with 16 bases in the middle. CDR3 sequence: CSATPPEGVYNEQFF. The DNA for the CDR3 is TGCAGTGCTACCCCCCCCGAGGGGGTCTACAATGAGCAGTTCTTC.

A note on this clonotype: A read error likely explains this, since a far larger clone differs by one base. V is TRBV5-3 and J is TRBJ2-5; D is unclear. TRBV5-3 is noted as an ORF with a role that remains uncertain. This CDR3 has 16 residues. The ends were cut back, 2 bases at V and 2 bases at J, with 16 bases in the middle. The chain's CDR3 is CARSLRTARKQETQYF. In DNA, the CDR3 is TGTGCCAGAAGCTTAAGAACGGCTCGAAAACAAGAGACCCAGTACTTC.

This clonotype was observed many times. The chain couples TRBV7-9 to TRBJ1-1; possibly TRBD1 for D (5 bases). CDR1 is SEHNR, CDR2 FQNEAQ, per germline (reference sequence). The CDR3 contains 11 residues. V was trimmed by 3 bases and J by 8 bases, leaving 7 bases between them. CDR3: CASSFDREAFF. DNA for the CDR3: TGTGCCAGCAGCTTCGACAGAGAAGCTTTCTTT.

This clonotype was counted many times. The rearrangement links TRBV20-1 to TRBJ2-5, with TRBD2 matching over 8 bases. V trimming: 5 bases; J trimming: 2 bases; junction bases outside the gene matches: 16. The CDR3 sequence is 17 residues long. Germline V gene sequence: CDR1 DFQATT, CDR2 SNEGSKA (reference sequence). The CDR3 coding sequence is TGCAGTGCTCTTACTTCTCGGGGGGGCTGGGGGCAAGAGACCCAGTACTTC. It codes for CSALTSRGGWGQETQYF.

This chain links TRBV2 with TRBJ2-3; possibly TRBD1 or TRBD2 for D (5 bases each). The CDR3 is 14 amino acids. With 7 bases removed from V and 4 bases from J, the gap between germline ends came to 15 bases. Looked up from germline, CDR1 is SNHLY and CDR2 is FYNNEI. The CDR3 loop reads CASILGRDADTQYF. The CDR3 region has the DNA TGTGCCAGCATACTCGGCAGGGACGCAGATACGCAGTATTTT. Using reference TRBV2 and TRBJ2-3 for the parts outside the CDR3, the full variable domain is EPEVTQTPSHQVTQMGQEVILRCVPISNHLYFYWYRQILGQKVEFLVSFYNNEISEKSEIFDDQFSVERPDGSNFTLKIRSTKLEDSAMYFCASILGRDADTQYFGPGTRLTVL.

With respect to this clonotype: A single base is all that separates this from a far larger clone, so a read error is likely. The chain uses TRBV5-1 and TRBJ2-5; 11 bases align to TRBD1. The V gene's germline CDR1 is SGHRS and CDR2 YFSETQ. This CDR3 is 14 amino acids long. J was trimmed by 11 bases and V by 4 bases; bases with no gene match: 10. CDR3 in DNA: TGCGCCAGCAGCACCGGGACAGGGGGGAATGAGCAGTACTTC. Translating it yields CASSTGTGGNEQYF.

In regard to this clonotype: A far more abundant clone sits one base away, making this likely a read error. The chain recombines TRBV7-6 with TRBJ2-1; TRBD1 is a possible D gene (6 bases). The CDR3 has 14 residues. V lost 5 bases and J lost 10, with 18 bases in between. Looked up from germline, CDR1 is SGHVS and CDR2 is FNYEAQ. CDR3 coding DNA: TGTGCCAGCAGCACGTCCGGGACACATTACGAGCAGTTCTTC. It codes for CASSTSGTHYEQFF.

On this clonotype itself: This probably arose from a read error, given a far larger clone one base away. This chain links TRBV13 with TRBJ2-1; D may be TRBD2 (7 bases). Germline CDR1 and CDR2: PRHDT and FYEKMQ (reference sequence). The CDR3 has 15 amino acids. V shed 6 bases and J shed 9 bases, with 21 bases lying between them. The CDR3 DNA reads as TGTGCCAGCAGAGGCCCGGTGCGGGGGCTGGGTGAGCAGTTCTTC. This gives the protein CASRGPVRGLGEQFF.

In this sample, this clonotype turned up many times. The chain links TRBV11-2 to TRBJ1-5; unclear D gene. Trimming removed 1 base from V and 6 bases from J, with 10 bases in between. CDR1 and CDR2 (germline): SGHAT, FQNNGV. This CDR3 is built from 14 residues. CDR3 in amino acids: CASSLGIGLQPQHF. CDR3 coding DNA: TGTGCCAGCAGCTTAGGGATAGGGCTTCAGCCCCAGCATTTT.

This clonotype was recorded many times. This chain connects TRBV6-2 or TRBV6-3 to TRBJ2-4, with 10 bases that match TRBD1. This CDR3 has 12 residues. J gave up 5 bases and V 8 bases, and 0 bases lay outside the gene matches. Germline CDR1 is MNHEY and CDR2 is SVGEGT. The CDR3 nucleotides are TGTGCCAGCGGGACAGGGGAAAACATTCAGTACTTC. Amino acids: CASGTGENIQYF.

The chain combines TRBV18 with TRBJ2-5; D unclear. Trimming shortened V by 4 bases and J by 2 bases, and 11 bases separated the two germline ends. The CDR3 covers 14 residues. Germline V lookup: CDR1 KGHSH, CDR2 LQKENI. The CDR3 nucleotides are TGTGCCAGCTCACGCAATGGAGTTCAAGAGACCCAGTACTTC. Translation: CASSRNGVQETQYF.

This clonotype appeared many times. J is TRBJ1-5 and V is TRBV27; D ambiguous. The CDR3 is made up of 15 amino acids. Between the trimmed V and J ends, which lost 3 bases and 0 bases, there was a span of 9 bases. Germline assignment: CDR1 MNHEY and CDR2 SMNVEV (reference sequence). In DNA, the CDR3 is TGTGCCAGCAGTTTTTTGGGAAATAGCAATCAGCCCCAGCATTTT. Residues: CASSFLGNSNQPQHF.

This clonotype was seen ten or more times. The chain has TRBV12-5 and TRBJ1-1; possible D gene TRBD1, 6 bases. The germline CDR1 and CDR2 sequences are LGHNT and FRNRAP. The length of the CDR3 is 13 residues. The germline V and J ends were trimmed by 7 bases and 4 bases, with 13 bases remaining between them. CDR3 in amino acids: CASEPGHITEAFF. Written as DNA, the CDR3 is TGTGCTAGTGAACCGGGACATATCACTGAAGCTTTCTTT.

This clonotype occurred many times. The J gene is TRBJ1-1, the V gene TRBV19; perhaps TRBD1 as D (6 bases). This CDR3 comprises 13 residues. The V end was cut by 6 bases, the J end by 6 bases, with 14 bases between. Per the germline V gene, CDR1 is LNHDA and CDR2 is SQIVND (reference sequence). The CDR3 is CASRLVDSAEAFF. CDR3 bases: TGTGCCAGTAGGTTGGTGGACAGCGCTGAAGCTTTCTTT.

This chain links TRBV9 with TRBJ2-3; 16 bases fit TRBD2. This CDR3 spans 16 amino acids. Germline V gene lookup returns CDR1 SGDLS and CDR2 YYNGEE. V gave up 3 bases and J gave up 6 bases; unmatched junction bases: 4. CDR3 loop: CASSGGLAGGTDTQYF. For the CDR3, the DNA is TGTGCCAGCAGCGGGGGACTAGCGGGGGGGACGGATACGCAGTATTTT.

Ten or more counts support this clonotype. The chain employs TRBV7-9 and TRBJ1-1; D may be TRBD1 (5 bases). The V gene's germline CDR1 is SEHNR and CDR2 FQNEAQ (reference sequence). This CDR3 contains 13 residues. V lost 5 bases to trimming and J lost 5 bases, with 12 bases between them. CDR3 DNA: TGTGCCAGCAGCGCGGGTGGGGGGACTGAAGCTTTCTTT. Its translation: CASSAGGGTEAFF.

The gene calls are TRBV12-3 or TRBV12-4 and TRBJ2-3; the D gene is possibly TRBD2 (6 bases). Trimming left V 5 bases short and J 2 bases short, with 14 bases between. This CDR3 is built from 15 residues. This chain's CDR3 is CASSLSGPNTDTQYF. The CDR3 nucleotides are TGTGCCAGCAGTCTGAGCGGGCCAAACACAGATACGCAGTATTTT.

This clonotype was counted at least ten times. J is TRBJ1-2 and V is TRBV19; TRBD1 might be the D (6 bases). The germline V and J ends were trimmed by 6 bases and 4 bases, with 12 bases remaining between them. There are 13 residues in the CDR3. The germline CDR1 and CDR2 sequences are LNHDA and SQIVND (reference sequence). CDR3 region: CASRGGQGYGYTF. CDR3 nucleotides: TGTGCCAGTAGGGGGGGGCAAGGCTATGGCTACACCTTC. The whole variable domain, remainder taken from reference TRBV19 and TRBJ1-2, is DGGITQSPKYLFRKEGQNVTLSCEQNLNHDAMYWYRQDPGQGLRLIYYSQIVNDFQKGDIAEGYSVSREKKESFPLTVTSAQKNPTAFYLCASRGGQGYGYTFGSGTRLTVV.

This clonotype was counted ten times or more. The V and J genes are TRBV10-3 and TRBJ2-1; a possible D gene is TRBD1 (5 bases). V lost 9 bases and J 5 bases, leaving 17 bases between the germline ends. Germline loops: CDR1 ENHRY, CDR2 SYGVKD. The CDR3 consists of 14 residues. As DNA, the CDR3 is TGTGCCATATCGCCCGGACAACCAGACAATGAGCAGTTCTTC. The encoded protein is CAISPGQPDNEQFF.

This clonotype was seen many times. J is TRBJ2-3 and V is TRBV10-1; no reliable D call. CDR1 and CDR2 from the germline V gene are WNHNN and SYGVQD (reference sequence). The ends were cut back, 3 bases at V and 6 bases at J, with 16 bases in the middle. There are 15 residues in the CDR3. The CDR3 nucleotides read TGCGCCAGCAGTGAACGCGGCACAACGCCCGATACGCAGTATTTT. Translation gives CASSERGTTPDTQYF.

Ten or more counts support this clonotype. CDR3 sequence reads: CASSLAGGTNTQYF. The CDR3 bases are TGTGCCAGCAGCTTAGCGGGGGGAACCAATACGCAGTATTTT. This chain connects TRBV7-3 to TRBJ2-3, with TRBD2 matching over 8 bases. V was clipped by 2 bases and J by 7 bases; unmatched bases: 5. The CDR3 sequence is 14 residues long. Germline V lookup: CDR1 SGHTA, CDR2 FQGTGA.

This rearrangement joins TRBV14 to TRBJ1-1, with D possibly matching TRBD1 (6 bases). Per germline, CDR1 SGHDN and CDR2 FVKESK. The germline V and J ends were trimmed by 3 bases and 2 bases, with 16 bases remaining between them. The CDR3 is made up of 16 amino acids. CDR3 region: CASSHQGWGANTEAFF. CDR3 DNA sequence: TGTGCCAGCAGCCATCAGGGGTGGGGGGCTAACACTGAAGCTTTCTTT.

Comment on this clonotype: This likely stems from a read error, as it lies one base from a far larger clone. The chain has TRBV5-5 and TRBJ2-7, with 8 bases that match TRBD1. V lost 1 base to trimming and J lost 7 bases; unmatched junction nucleotides: 13. The germline CDR1 and CDR2 sequences are SGHKS and YYEKEE (reference sequence). This CDR3 spans 16 amino acids. CDR3 sequence (DNA): TGTGCCAGCAGCTTGTATTGGACAGGGAACTACAATGAGCAGTACTTC. It translates to CASSLYWTGNYNEQYF.

This clonotype has a count of ten or more. This chain connects TRBV3-1 to TRBJ1-1, with 7 bases identical to TRBD1. The CDR3 is 14 amino acids. Trimming at V came to 10 bases and at J to 0 bases, leaving 8 bases not matched to a gene. In germline, CDR1 is LGHDT, CDR2 YNNKEL (reference sequence). The CDR3 nucleotides read TGTGCCACCTCGCACGGGACAGTGAACACTGAAGCTTTCTTT. It specifies CATSHGTVNTEAFF.

This clonotype was found many times. The genes are TRBV18 and TRBJ2-7, with 10 bases lining up with TRBD2. The CDR3 covers 15 residues. The germline gives CDR1 KGHSH, CDR2 LQKENI. The ends lost 2 bases at V and 3 bases at J; junction bases unmatched: 4. The CDR3, as DNA: TGTGCCAGCTCACCAGGGCTAGCGGGGGACTACGAGCAGTACTTC. Its translation is CASSPGLAGDYEQYF.

The table lists this clonotype with many counts. V gene TRBV10-2 combines with J gene TRBJ2-6, with D perhaps matching TRBD2 (7 bases). Germline V CDR1 and CDR2: WSHSY, SAAADI. The V end was cut by 6 bases, the J end by 5 bases, with 11 bases between. The CDR3 runs 14 residues. The DNA of the CDR3 is TGCGCCAGCAGAGGGGGGGACTGGGCCAACGTCCTGACTTTC. This sequence encodes CASRGGDWANVLTF.

A word on this clonotype: A far larger clone is only one base removed, so a read error is likely. V and J are TRBV6-2 or TRBV6-3 and TRBJ2-7; D remains ambiguous. This CDR3 has 13 residues. The germline gives CDR1 MNHEY, CDR2 SVGEGT. V gave up 3 bases and J gave up 3 bases, with 9 bases separating them. CDR3 in amino acids: CASSYPRFYEQYF. In nucleotides, the CDR3 is TGTGCCAGCAGTTATCCCAGATTCTACGAGCAGTACTTC.

This clonotype was detected many times. This rearrangement joins TRBV30 to TRBJ1-1, with D perhaps TRBD1 (6 bases). The CDR3 is 11 amino acids. Germline loops: CDR1 GTSNPN, CDR2 SVGIG (reference sequence). The V end was cut by 5 bases, the J end by 6 bases, with 10 bases between. The CDR3 nucleotides are TGTGCCTGGGGGGGGGCCGCTGAAGCTTTCTTT. This sequence encodes CAWGGAAEAFF.

This clonotype was recorded at least ten times. The chain employs TRBV6-1 and TRBJ2-6, with no clear D. Germline CDR1 reads MNHNS; CDR2 reads SASEGT. The CDR3 is 15 amino acids. The V end lost 0 bases, the J end lost 4 bases, and 7 bases lay between the germline ends. The CDR3 region has the DNA TGTGCCAGCAGTGAAGCTATGTCGGGGGCCAACGTCCTGACTTTC. It encodes CASSEAMSGANVLTF.

This clonotype was seen at least ten times. The junction differs from germline at one of its ends, possibly a read error. V and J are TRBV7-9 and TRBJ1-2; TRBD1 might be the D (6 bases). The CDR3 is 13 residues long. The germline CDR1 and CDR2 sequences are SEHNR and FQNEAQ (reference sequence). DNA for the CDR3: TGTGCCAGCACCTTAACAGGGACCCATGGCTACACCTTC. This gives the protein CASTLTGTHGYTF.